A single sample is the source of the 28 T cell receptor beta chains below, sequenced in a study of shared clonotypes between healthy human individuals. Repertoires were generated with immunoSEQ multiplex PCR, while TCRdb's copy carries only in-frame clones and drops some. This sample has 660,000 or so clones, with 90% to 97% found just once. CD45RO negativity and positive selection for CCR7 defined naive CD8 cells, a population that excluded terminally differentiated effector memory CD45RA+ cells. Sequencing input: naive CD8+ T cells sorted from blood. Source of these receptors: a woman in her twenties or thirties in good health.

The chain employs TRBV23-1 and TRBJ2-3; TRBD2 is a possible D gene (6 bases). TRBV23-1 is classed as an ORF, of uncertain function. V lost 0 bases and J 0 bases, leaving 25 bases between the germline ends. This CDR3 is 21 amino acids long. As DNA, the CDR3 is TGCGCCAGCAGTCAATCCCCATGGGGCGGGGAGCCGCCCGATAGCACAGATACGCAGTATTTT. Translation gives CASSQSPWGGEPPDSTDTQYF.

J is TRBJ2-1 and V is TRBV2; 9 nucleotides align to TRBD2. CDR1 SNHLY and CDR2 FYNNEI come from the germline V gene. V lost 6 bases and J lost 4; bases outside the gene matches: 7. The CDR3 is 15 amino acids. The CDR3 coding sequence is TGTGCCAGCAGGGCTCGACTAGCGGATTACAATGAGCAGTTCTTC. Translated: CASRARLADYNEQFF.

This clone was seen only once. The V gene is TRBV7-9, the J gene TRBJ2-7; D not resolved. The CDR3 has 12 residues. Germline CDR1 is SEHNR and CDR2 is FQNEAQ (reference sequence). The V end lost 3 bases, the J end lost 7 bases, and 10 bases lay between the germline ends. The chain's CDR3 is CASSFNAWEQYF. The CDR3 coding sequence is TGTGCCAGCAGCTTTAATGCGTGGGAGCAGTACTTC.

V and J are TRBV6-5 and TRBJ1-1; D is possibly TRBD1 (5 bases). The CDR3 totals 13 residues. The germline V and J ends were trimmed by 3 bases and 8 bases, with 13 bases remaining between them. CDR1 and CDR2 (germline): MNHEY, SVGAGI. The chain's CDR3 is CASSYRAAGEAFF. Here the CDR3 DNA reads TGTGCCAGCAGTTATAGGGCGGCAGGGGAAGCTTTCTTT.

The V call is TRBV7-2, the J call TRBJ2-1, with D maybe TRBD2 (5 bases). CDR1 and CDR2 from the germline V gene are SGHTA and FQGNSA. Trimming removed 0 bases at V and 4 bases at J, with 10 bases between. This CDR3 comprises 15 residues. The CDR3 DNA reads as TGTGCCAGCAGCTTAGCGCGGACTTATTACAATGAGCAGTTCTTC. Protein sequence: CASSLARTYYNEQFF.

With regard to this clone: This sample also contains other DNA sequences that code for the same CDR3. This sequence joins TRBV28 and TRBJ2-1; D is unresolved. CDR1 and CDR2 from the germline V gene are MDHEN and SYDVKM. The V end lost 7 bases, the J end lost 0 bases, and 4 bases lay between the germline ends. The CDR3 loop spans 12 amino acids. The CDR3 DNA follows: TGTGCCAGCACCGGCTCCTACAATGAGCAGTTCTTC. Encoded protein: CASTGSYNEQFF. The entire variable domain, with the rest obtained from reference TRBV28 and TRBJ2-1, is as follows: DVKVTQSSRYLVKRTGEKVFLECVQDMDHENMFWYRQDPGLGLRLIYFSYDVKMKEKGDIPEGYSVSREKKERFSLILESASTNQTSMYLCASTGSYNEQFFGPGTRLTVL.

V gene TRBV13 combines with J gene TRBJ1-2; no firm D call. Germline assignment: CDR1 PRHDT and CDR2 FYEKMQ (reference sequence). This CDR3 comprises 13 residues. V shed 3 bases and J shed 4 bases, with 9 bases lying between them. As DNA, the CDR3 is TGTGCCAGCAGCTTCCCTGACCTCTATGGCTACACCTTC. The encoded protein is CASSFPDLYGYTF.

The V gene is TRBV13, the J gene TRBJ2-5; TRBD2 aligns across 7 bases. J was trimmed by 0 bases and V by 0 bases; bases with no gene match: 1. The CDR3 sequence is 15 residues long. Germline assignment: CDR1 PRHDT and CDR2 FYEKMQ (reference sequence). CDR3 nucleotides: TGTGCCAGCAGCTTAGGAGCGGGAAACCAAGAGACCCAGTACTTC. It encodes CASSLGAGNQETQYF. The whole variable domain, filled in from reference TRBV13 and TRBJ2-5, reads AAGVIQSPRHLIKEKRETATLKCYPIPRHDTVYWYQQGPGQDPQFLISFYEKMQSDKGSIPDRFSAQQFSDYHSELNMSSLELGDSALYFCASSLGAGNQETQYFGPGTRLLVL.

This chain joins TRBV29-1 and TRBJ1-2; TRBD1 is a possible D gene (5 bases). In germline, CDR1 is SQVTM, CDR2 ANQGSEA. The CDR3 covers 14 residues. V gave up 7 bases and J gave up 2 bases, with 17 bases separating them. The CDR3 spells CSGFGAGLNYGYTF. CDR3 DNA sequence: TGCAGCGGGTTCGGGGCAGGGCTGAACTATGGCTACACCTTC.

This chain connects TRBV7-9 to TRBJ1-1; D unresolved. With 5 bases removed from V and 7 bases from J, the gap between germline ends came to 11 bases. This CDR3 contains 12 residues. CDR1 and CDR2 (germline): SEHNR, FQNEAQ (reference sequence). The CDR3 reads CASSPKEDEAFF. CDR3 DNA: TGTGCCAGCAGCCCCAAGGAGGATGAAGCTTTCTTT.

The rearrangement joins TRBV2 to TRBJ1-6; TRBD1 is a possible D gene (6 bases). The germline gives CDR1 SNHLY, CDR2 FYNNEI. CDR3 size: 15 residues. V lost 2 bases to trimming and J lost 8 bases, with 13 bases between them. The CDR3 protein is CASSEWRQVDSPLHF. DNA of the CDR3: TGTGCCAGCAGTGAATGGCGACAGGTTGATTCACCCCTCCACTTT.

The chain combines TRBV19 with TRBJ2-3, with 7 bases fitting TRBD1. V lost 5 bases, J lost 2 bases, and 10 bases stayed unmatched. The germline CDR1 and CDR2 sequences are LNHDA and SQIVND (reference sequence). The CDR3 length is 16 residues. DNA of the CDR3: TGTGCCAGTAGTGCTATACCGGGACAGATCACAGATACGCAGTATTTT. It encodes CASSAIPGQITDTQYF.

The V and J genes are TRBV6-6 and TRBJ2-1; D is unclear. CDR1 and CDR2 (germline): MNHNY, SVGAGI (reference sequence). The V end was cut by 1 base, the J end by 9 bases, with 13 bases between. This CDR3 spans 14 amino acids. CDR3 loop: CASSYLKILGEQFF. The CDR3, as DNA: TGTGCCAGCAGTTACTTGAAGATTCTGGGTGAGCAGTTCTTC.

The rearrangement joins TRBV9 to TRBJ2-3; 10 nucleotides align to TRBD2. This CDR3 contains 13 residues. Germline values: CDR1 SGDLS, CDR2 YYNGEE. After removal of 10 bases from V and 4 bases from J, the junction contained 6 bases not matched to a gene. The DNA of the CDR3 is TGTGCCGCCTCTAGCGGGAGCGCAGATACGCAGTATTTT. This codes for CAASSGSADTQYF.

The chain uses TRBV29-1 and TRBJ2-1; possibly TRBD1 or TRBD2 for D (6 bases each). Germline CDR1 SQVTM, CDR2 ANQGSEA. CDR3 size: 13 residues. The V and J ends lost 0 bases and 8 bases respectively, with 11 bases between them. The DNA of the CDR3 is TGCAGCGTTGAAGAAGGGGGGATAGATGAGCAGTTCTTC. Translating it yields CSVEEGGIDEQFF.

The V and J genes are TRBV5-4 and TRBJ1-1; no clear D. Trimming took off 0 bases at V and 8 bases at J, with 8 bases between the two ends. The CDR3 extends over 12 amino acids. Germline-derived CDR1 and CDR2 are SGHNT and YYREEE (reference sequence). The CDR3 is CASSLGQLEAFF. The CDR3 DNA sequence: TGTGCCAGCAGCTTGGGACAATTAGAAGCTTTCTTT.

V and J are TRBV27 and TRBJ2-6, with D possibly TRBD2 on 5 matching bases. CDR3 length: 18 amino acids. Germline V gene data show CDR1 as MNHEY and CDR2 as SMNVEV (reference sequence). Trimming took off 2 bases at V and 1 base at J, with 15 bases between the two ends. Here the CDR3 reads CASSLIGGLRSGANVLTF. DNA of the CDR3: TGTGCCAGCAGTTTAATTGGCGGACTCCGATCTGGGGCCAACGTCCTGACTTTC.

CDR3 DNA: TGTGCCAGCAGTTACCTCACCGGGGCGTATGGCTACACCTTC. Translation: CASSYLTGAYGYTF. The chain uses TRBV28 and TRBJ1-2; D is perhaps TRBD1 (5 bases). Trimming cost V 4 bases and J 5 bases, with 14 bases left between them. Germline CDR1 is MDHEN and CDR2 is SYDVKM. CDR3 size: 14 residues.

The chain recombines TRBV5-5 with TRBJ1-2; D is possibly TRBD1 (5 bases). Trimming shortened V by 3 bases and J by 6 bases, and 15 bases separated the two germline ends. The CDR3 covers 14 residues. Germline CDR1 is SGHKS and CDR2 is YYEKEE (reference sequence). The DNA of the CDR3 is TGTGCCAGCAGCTGGGGCCCAGGAGGGAATGGCTACACCTTC. Its translation is CASSWGPGGNGYTF.

The V gene is TRBV7-9, the J gene TRBJ1-1; D might be TRBD1 (6 bases). The CDR3 length is 15 residues. Germline V CDR1 and CDR2: SEHNR, FQNEAQ (reference sequence). V was trimmed by 1 base and J by 2 bases, leaving 11 bases between them. CDR3 nucleotides: TGTGCCAGCAGCTTAGTAACAGGGTTTAACACTGAAGCTTTCTTT. Its protein is CASSLVTGFNTEAFF.

The chain links TRBV11-3 to TRBJ2-7; D may correspond to TRBD1 or TRBD2 (5 bases each). Trimming took off 4 bases at V and 3 bases at J, with 7 bases between the two ends. The CDR3 has 12 amino acids. Per germline, CDR1 SGHNT and CDR2 YENEEA. CDR3 residues: CASSWDGYEQYF. CDR3 in DNA: TGTGCCAGCAGCTGGGACGGCTACGAGCAGTACTTC.

V usage is TRBV9 and J usage is TRBJ2-1; D perhaps matches TRBD1 (6 bases). With 4 bases removed from V and 0 bases from J, the gap between germline ends came to 17 bases. This CDR3 region has 17 residues. CDR1 and CDR2 (germline): SGDLS, YYNGEE. The CDR3 nucleotides are TGTGCCAGCAGCAATCCTACAGGGCCCCTCTCCTACAATGAGCAGTTCTTC. It codes for CASSNPTGPLSYNEQFF.

The V and J genes are TRBV5-4 and TRBJ2-3, with D perhaps TRBD2 (5 bases). Germline CDR1 is SGHNT and CDR2 is YYREEE (reference sequence). CDR3 length: 14 residues. V was shortened by 4 bases and J by 5 bases, with 14 bases between the two germline ends. This CDR3 reads CASSPQREIDTQYF. The CDR3 nucleotides are TGTGCCAGCAGCCCACAGAGGGAAATAGATACGCAGTATTTT.

The chain joins TRBV5-5 to TRBJ1-5; D not certain. The CDR3 covers 13 residues. CDR1 and CDR2 (germline): SGHKS, YYEKEE (reference sequence). V was clipped by 1 base and J by 0 bases, with 2 bases between them. The CDR3, as DNA: TGTGCCAGCAGCTTGTATAGCAATCAGCCCCAGCATTTT. It translates to CASSLYSNQPQHF.

This chain joins TRBV5-4 and TRBJ1-1, with TRBD1 as a possible D gene (5 bases). The CDR3 is 13 residues long. Germline-derived CDR1 and CDR2 are SGHNT and YYREEE (reference sequence). Deletions cut 3 bases from V and 6 bases from J, with 12 bases between. The CDR3 reads CASSYWGLAEAFF. In DNA form, the CDR3 reads TGTGCCAGCAGCTATTGGGGCTTGGCTGAAGCTTTCTTT.

V and J are TRBV6-1 and TRBJ2-3; D ambiguous. In germline, CDR1 is MNHNS, CDR2 SASEGT. Trimming cost V 1 base and J 3 bases, with 5 bases left between them. The CDR3 spans 13 residues. The CDR3 loop reads CASSEDYTDTQYF. For the CDR3, the DNA is TGTGCCAGCAGTGAAGACTATACAGATACGCAGTATTTT.

The chain carries TRBV19 and TRBJ1-1, with D unresolved. Trimming shortened V by 2 bases and J by 0 bases, and 7 bases separated the two germline ends. CDR3 length equals 14 residues. CDR1 is LNHDA and CDR2 is SQIVND in the germline V gene (reference sequence). In nucleotides, the CDR3 is TGTGCCAGTAGTATAAAACGACTGAACACTGAAGCTTTCTTT. This gives the protein CASSIKRLNTEAFF.

The chain has TRBV5-1 and TRBJ2-3, with 9 bases lining up with TRBD2. Germline CDR1 SGHRS, CDR2 YFSETQ. The CDR3 length is 16 residues. V lost 0 bases to trimming and J lost 5 bases; unmatched junction nucleotides: 7. Written as DNA, the CDR3 is TGCGCCAGCAGCTTGGATAGCGGGAGTCGTGGAGATACGCAGTATTTT. Protein sequence: CASSLDSGSRGDTQYF. The complete variable domain, with remaining parts taken from reference TRBV5-1 and TRBJ2-3, reads KAGVTQTPRYLIKTRGQQVTLSCSPISGHRSVSWYQQTPGQGLQFLFEYFSETQRNKGNFPGRFSGRQFSNSRSEMNVSTLELGDSALYLCASSLDSGSRGDTQYFGPGTRLTVL.